Listed below are T cell receptor beta chains from one sample, sequenced in a study of T-cell memory formation after mild COVID-19. TCRdb reprocessed the 5' RACE reads with MiXCR, giving one entry per CDR3 protein. The profile shows around 340,000 distinct CDR3 sequences, 10% to 15% of them singletons. The sequencing input was PBMCs or a T cell subset sorted from them (not recorded which). Every receptor here comes from a man between 18 and 35 years old who had mild COVID-19 (a few samples of this study predate the infection). Cell type and time point are not known. CDR3s include the opening cysteine and the closing phenylalanine or tryptophan. Fields, in order: J gene, V gene, D gene, clone size, CDR3 DNA, CDR3 protein. A D gene is named only where the DNA matches it firmly. A row's size may be missing; if present it is once, few, many or a size class.

J gene: TRBJ2-1
V gene: TRBV11-2
D gene: .
clone size: .
CDR3 DNA: TGTGCCAGCACCCCCCGGGGCTCCTACAATGAGCAGTTCTTC
CDR3 protein: CASTPRGSYNEQFF

J gene: TRBJ2-1
V gene: TRBV7-2
D gene: TRBD1
clone size: .
CDR3 DNA: TGTGCCAGCAGCTTAAGGGGGCCCCAGATCACCTCCTACAATGAGCAGTTCTTC
CDR3 protein: CASSLRGPQITSYNEQFF

J gene: TRBJ2-7
V gene: TRBV6-5
D gene: TRBD1
clone size: many
CDR3 DNA: TGTGCCAGTACCGGGACAGGGCTATACGAGCAGTACTTC
CDR3 protein: CASTGTGLYEQYF

J gene: TRBJ1-2
V gene: TRBV6-1
D gene: TRBD1
clone size: .
CDR3 DNA: TGTGCCAGCAGTATAGGACAGGGGGCATGGGGCTACACCTTC
CDR3 protein: CASSIGQGAWGYTF

J gene: TRBJ2-7
V gene: TRBV20-1
D gene: TRBD2
clone size: few
CDR3 DNA: TGCAGTGCTACAGAGCGGGGACCTTACGAGCAGTACTTC
CDR3 protein: CSATERGPYEQYF

J gene: TRBJ2-7
V gene: TRBV20-1
D gene: TRBD1
clone size: .
CDR3 DNA: TGCAGTGCTAGAACCGACAGGGCCTACGAGCAGTACTTC
CDR3 protein: CSARTDRAYEQYF

J gene: TRBJ1-1
V gene: TRBV15
D gene: .
clone size: few
CDR3 DNA: TGTGCCACCAGCAGAGGAGGCGCTGGGGACACTGAAGCTTTCTTT
CDR3 protein: CATSRGGAGDTEAFF

J gene: TRBJ2-5
V gene: TRBV24-1
D gene: .
clone size: .
CDR3 DNA: TGTGCCACCAGTGATTTTGTTGTTGAGGAGACCCAGTACTTC
CDR3 protein: CATSDFVVEETQYF

J gene: TRBJ2-7
V gene: TRBV4-1
D gene: .
clone size: few
CDR3 DNA: TGCGCCAGCAGCCAAGGGGAGCGCTTCGCTTACGAGCAGTACTTC
CDR3 protein: CASSQGERFAYEQYF

J gene: TRBJ2-7
V gene: TRBV10-1
D gene: .
clone size: few
CDR3 DNA: TGCGCCAGCAGTGAGTCGTCGTACCTCGAGCAGTACTTC
CDR3 protein: CASSESSYLEQYF

J gene: TRBJ1-2
V gene: TRBV4-1
D gene: .
clone size: few
CDR3 DNA: TGCGCCAGCAGCCAACCCCGGTCCGGACGGGGAAATAGGGGCTACACCTTC
CDR3 protein: CASSQPRSGRGNRGYTF

J gene: TRBJ1-2
V gene: TRBV20-1
D gene: TRBD1
clone size: few
CDR3 DNA: TGCAGTGCTAGAGATGGGACAGACCACCGGGGCTACACCTTC
CDR3 protein: CSARDGTDHRGYTF

J gene: TRBJ2-1
V gene: TRBV5-5
D gene: .
clone size: many
CDR3 DNA: TGTGCCAGCAGCTTACCAGGGTACAATGAGCAGTTCTTC
CDR3 protein: CASSLPGYNEQFF

J gene: TRBJ2-5
V gene: TRBV27
D gene: .
clone size: few
CDR3 DNA: TGTGCCAGCAGTCCACAGACGCAAGAGACCCAGTACTTC
CDR3 protein: CASSPQTQETQYF

J gene: TRBJ1-5
V gene: TRBV6-5
D gene: TRBD1
clone size: few
CDR3 DNA: TGTGCCAGCAGTTCCAGGACAGGGGGAGGTCAGCCCCAGCATTTT
CDR3 protein: CASSSRTGGGQPQHF

J gene: TRBJ2-1
V gene: TRBV7-2
D gene: TRBD2
clone size: .
CDR3 DNA: TGTGCCAGCAGCTTAACCAGCGGGGGCGTGCAGTTCTTC
CDR3 protein: CASSLTSGGVQFF

J gene: TRBJ2-3
V gene: TRBV7-3
D gene: .
clone size: .
CDR3 DNA: TGTGCCAGCAGCTTAAACCCGGAACAGAGCACAGATACGCAGTATTTT
CDR3 protein: CASSLNPEQSTDTQYF

J gene: TRBJ1-5
V gene: TRBV27
D gene: .
clone size: few
CDR3 DNA: TGTGCCAGTTCCGGGGCAGGGACGTATCAGCCCCAGCATTTT
CDR3 protein: CASSGAGTYQPQHF

J gene: TRBJ2-1
V gene: TRBV9
D gene: .
clone size: few
CDR3 DNA: TGTGCCAGCAGCGTATCCACTAGCAATGAGCAGTTCTTC
CDR3 protein: CASSVSTSNEQFF

J gene: TRBJ1-3
V gene: TRBV4-2
D gene: .
clone size: .
CDR3 DNA: TGTGCCAGCAGCCAAGTTCCCTTAGTCGGGGGAAACTCTGGAAACACCATATATTTT
CDR3 protein: CASSQVPLVGGNSGNTIYF

J gene: TRBJ2-5
V gene: TRBV7-3
D gene: TRBD2
clone size: many
CDR3 DNA: TGTGCCAGCAGCAACGGGGGGGCCGGGCAGACCCAGTACTTC
CDR3 protein: CASSNGGAGQTQYF

J gene: TRBJ1-4
V gene: TRBV12-3/TRBV12-4
D gene: TRBD1
clone size: .
CDR3 DNA: TGTGCCAGCAGTTACAGGGGGACTAATGAAAAACTGTTTTTT
CDR3 protein: CASSYRGTNEKLFF

J gene: TRBJ2-3
V gene: TRBV20-1
D gene: TRBD2
clone size: few
CDR3 DNA: TGCAGTGCTAGAGATCCCCTCTTGGGAGGGAGCACAGATACGCAGTATTTT
CDR3 protein: CSARDPLLGGSTDTQYF

J gene: TRBJ2-1
V gene: TRBV29-1
D gene: .
clone size: .
CDR3 DNA: TGCAGCGGGTCATTTGGGGGCAATGAGCAGTTCTTC
CDR3 protein: CSGSFGGNEQFF

J gene: TRBJ2-5
V gene: TRBV7-2
D gene: TRBD2
clone size: .
CDR3 DNA: TGTGCCAGCAGCTTCGGACTAGCGGGGCAAGAGACCCAGTACTTC
CDR3 protein: CASSFGLAGQETQYF

J gene: TRBJ2-1
V gene: TRBV4-1
D gene: .
clone size: .
CDR3 DNA: TGCGCCAGCAGCCAGCCTGTTTACCAGAATGAGCAGTTCTTC
CDR3 protein: CASSQPVYQNEQFF

J gene: TRBJ2-7
V gene: TRBV7-2
D gene: .
clone size: .
CDR3 DNA: TGTGCCAGCAGCTCCCAGGGCTCGCAGTCCTACGAGCAGTACTTC
CDR3 protein: CASSSQGSQSYEQYF

J gene: TRBJ2-1
V gene: TRBV29-1
D gene: TRBD2
clone size: .
CDR3 DNA: TGCAGCGTTGACCAAGCGGGGGGGAGGAATGAGCAGTTCTTC
CDR3 protein: CSVDQAGGRNEQFF

J gene: TRBJ1-6
V gene: TRBV12-3/TRBV12-4
D gene: .
clone size: .
CDR3 DNA: TGTGCCAGCAGTTGGGGTGACGGTTCACCCCTCCACTTT
CDR3 protein: CASSWGDGSPLHF

J gene: TRBJ2-5
V gene: TRBV4-2
D gene: TRBD2
clone size: few
CDR3 DNA: TGTGCCAGCAGCCCGGGACTAGGGCGGGTGGGGGAGACCCAGTACTTC
CDR3 protein: CASSPGLGRVGETQYF

J gene: TRBJ2-2
V gene: TRBV15
D gene: .
clone size: few
CDR3 DNA: TGTGCCACCAGCAGAGTGGGAGACAGAACCGGGGAGCTGTTTTTT
CDR3 protein: CATSRVGDRTGELFF

J gene: TRBJ2-7
V gene: TRBV7-9
D gene: TRBD1
clone size: .
CDR3 DNA: TGTGCCAGCAGCGAGGACAGGGGCTGCGAGCAGTACTTC
CDR3 protein: CASSEDRGCEQYF

J gene: TRBJ1-2
V gene: TRBV4-1
D gene: TRBD1
clone size: .
CDR3 DNA: TGCGCCAGCAGCCAAGGGGGGCAGGGGGCAGGCTATGGCTACACCTTC
CDR3 protein: CASSQGGQGAGYGYTF

J gene: TRBJ2-7
V gene: TRBV4-3
D gene: TRBD2
clone size: .
CDR3 DNA: TGCGCCAGCAGCCCCCTGCCTCGGCTAGCGGAAAGCTACGAGCAGTACTTC
CDR3 protein: CASSPLPRLAESYEQYF

J gene: TRBJ2-5
V gene: TRBV5-1
D gene: .
clone size: .
CDR3 DNA: TGCGCCAGCAGCCTCCCTGGTACCCTAGCGAGGTTGGAGACCCAGTACTTC
CDR3 protein: CASSLPGTLARLETQYF

J gene: TRBJ1-1
V gene: TRBV6-2/TRBV6-3
D gene: .
clone size: .
CDR3 DNA: TGTGCCAGCAGGAAGCTGGCCACTGAAGCTTTCTTT
CDR3 protein: CASRKLATEAFF